The 3 T cell receptor delta chains below come from one sample, sequenced in a study of gamma-delta chains in newborns, infants, children. TCRdb re-called clones from the reads via CATT. Of about 1,500 delta-chain clones listed, about 45% are singletons. Sequencing input: blood. The receptors come from a child who had a fever.

This clone is termed large (0.1 to 1%). The rearrangement uses TRDV2 and TRDJ1; 9 positions agree with TRDD2. The ends lost 2 bases at V and 2 bases at J; junction bases unmatched: 20. Germline CDR1 GEAIGNYY, CDR2 EKD. The CDR3 is made up of 20 amino acids. The CDR3 DNA sequence: TGTGCCTGTGACAGCCTTCCTACGACTGGGGATGGTGATAGGACCGATAAACTCATCTTT. Its translation: CACDSLPTTGDGDRTDKLIF.

A note on this clone: This may stem from a read error, because a much larger clone lies one nucleotide away. The rearrangement joins TRDV1 to TRDJ1; 9 bases align to TRDD2. The length of the CDR3 is 23 residues. Looked up from germline, CDR1 is TSWWSYY and CDR2 is QGS. This CDR3 reads CALGEAFLLPPASGGVYTDKPIF. CDR3 DNA sequence: TGTGCTCTTGGGGAGGCCTTCCTACTCCCTCCGGCTAGTGGGGGAGTGTACACCGATAAACCCATCTTT.

Only a few counts were recorded for this clone. The CDR3: CACDTLSTGGYAQKTDKLIF. The CDR3 DNA is TGTGCCTGTGACACCCTAAGTACTGGGGGATACGCCCAAAAAACCGATAAACTCATCTTT. This chain joins TRDV2 and TRDJ1; 13 bases map to TRDD3. J gave up 2 bases and V 0 bases, and 14 bases lay outside the gene matches. This CDR3 spans 20 amino acids. Germline CDR1 GEAIGNYY, CDR2 EKD.